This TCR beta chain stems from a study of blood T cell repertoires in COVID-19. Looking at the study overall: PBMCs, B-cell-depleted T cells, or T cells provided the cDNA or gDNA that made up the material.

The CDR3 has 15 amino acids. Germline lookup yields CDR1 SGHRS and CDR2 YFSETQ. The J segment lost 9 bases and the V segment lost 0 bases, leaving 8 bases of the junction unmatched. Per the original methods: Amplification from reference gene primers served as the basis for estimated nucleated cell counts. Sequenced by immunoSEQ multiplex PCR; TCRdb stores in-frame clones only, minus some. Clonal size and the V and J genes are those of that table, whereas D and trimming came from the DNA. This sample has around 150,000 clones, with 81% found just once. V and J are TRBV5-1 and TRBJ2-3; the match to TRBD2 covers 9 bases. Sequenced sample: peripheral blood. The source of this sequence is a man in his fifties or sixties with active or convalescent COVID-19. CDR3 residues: CASSLDGTSRETQYF. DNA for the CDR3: TGCGCCAGCAGCTTGGACGGGACTAGCAGAGAAACGCAGTATTTT.